This TCR beta chain was retrieved from a study of cytotoxic CD8 clonotypes in ibrutinib-treated CLL. Method: immunoSEQ multiplex PCR; TCRdb's copy keeps in-frame clones and lacks some. The repertoire includes almost 250,000 clones, 70% of them detected once, and approximately 15% sits in the top ten. This clone was recorded a few times. The sequences come from PBMCs, collected after 24 months of ibrutinib treatment. The TCR sequence derives from a human donor with chronic lymphocytic leukemia.

The CDR3 sequence is CASRDYQDTQYF. Here the CDR3 DNA reads TGTGCCAGTAGGGACTACCAAGATACGCAGTATTTT. V gene TRBV19 combines with J gene TRBJ2-3, with D tentatively TRBD2 (6 bases). V was pared by 6 bases and J by 5 bases, with 9 bases between. The germline V gene encodes CDR1 LNHDA and CDR2 SQIVND (reference sequence). This CDR3 comprises 12 residues.